Listed here are 4 T cell receptor beta chains from one sample, sequenced in a study of blood T cell repertoires in COVID-19. Generated by immunoSEQ multiplex PCR, the TCRdb table keeps only in-frame clones and is missing some. This table has approximately 300,000 clones, almost 90% appearing once. The source material was peripheral blood. The receptors stem from a woman younger than 45 with COVID-19, enrolled during active disease.

This sequence joins TRBV15 and TRBJ2-7; 12 bases fit TRBD1. V lost 8 bases and J lost 4; bases outside the gene matches: 6. Germline CDR1 and CDR2: LNHNV and YYDKDF (reference sequence). The CDR3 extends over 14 amino acids. CDR3 sequence: CATAGTGGGYEQYF. CDR3 nucleotides: TGTGCCACCGCCGGGACAGGGGGCGGGTACGAGCAGTACTTC.

This chain connects TRBV15 to TRBJ1-5; 7 bases fit TRBD1. Germline lookup yields CDR1 LNHNV and CDR2 YYDKDF (reference sequence). With V trimmed by 2 bases and J by 6 bases, 7 bases remained unmatched. This CDR3 is 15 amino acids long. The CDR3, as DNA: TGTGCCACCAGCAGAACTCCAGGGGGGAGTCAGCCCCAGCATTTT. Protein sequence: CATSRTPGGSQPQHF.

The V and J genes are TRBV28 and TRBJ1-5; a weak D match, TRBD1 (6 bases). The CDR3 is 14 residues long. Germline V gives CDR1 MDHEN, CDR2 SYDVKM. V dropped 6 bases and J dropped 0 bases, with 9 bases sitting between them. The CDR3 loop reads CASSRDNSNQPQHF. CDR3 nucleotides: TGTGCCAGCAGCAGGGACAATAGCAATCAGCCCCAGCATTTT.

V is TRBV13 and J is TRBJ2-3, with 7 bases lining up with TRBD2. The V gene's germline CDR1 is PRHDT and CDR2 FYEKMQ (reference sequence). With 5 bases clipped from V and 7 bases from J, the junction kept 9 bases outside the gene matches. The CDR3 spans 14 residues. The CDR3 DNA follows: TGTGCCAGCAGCCCACCCAGCGGGAAGTATACGCAGTATTTT. This encodes CASSPPSGKYTQYF.